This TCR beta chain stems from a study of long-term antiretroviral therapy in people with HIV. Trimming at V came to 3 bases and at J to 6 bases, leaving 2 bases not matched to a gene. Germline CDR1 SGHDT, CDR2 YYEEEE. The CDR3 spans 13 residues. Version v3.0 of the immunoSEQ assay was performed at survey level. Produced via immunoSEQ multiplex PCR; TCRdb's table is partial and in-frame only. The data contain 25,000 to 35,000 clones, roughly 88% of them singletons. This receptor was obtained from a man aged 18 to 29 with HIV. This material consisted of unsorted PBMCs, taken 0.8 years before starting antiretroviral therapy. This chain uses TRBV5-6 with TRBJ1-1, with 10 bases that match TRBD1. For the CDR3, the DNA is TGTGCCAGCAGCTCGGACAGGGGGGCTGAAGCTTTCTTT. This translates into CASSSDRGAEAFF.